This TCR beta chain was profiled in a study of ipilimumab plus nivolumab after autologous stem cell transplantation. Study overall: Patients received a median of about five ipilimumab and roughly eight nivolumab doses.

The protocol was immunoSEQ multiplex PCR, while the TCRdb copy is restricted to in-frame clones and leaves out a portion. The repertoire has fewer than 85,000 clones, 83% of them found once; the top ten carry under 2.5%. The sample holds a few counts of this clone. Ipilimumab, 1 mg/kg, started 14 to 28 days after autologous transplant. There are 13 residues in the CDR3. The ends were cut back, 4 bases at V and 2 bases at J, with 8 bases in the middle. CDR1 is ENHRY and CDR2 is SYGVKD in the germline V gene. This sequence originates from a male donor with diffuse large B-cell lymphoma. The source was PBMCs, collected in a trial of ipilimumab plus nivolumab as post-transplant consolidation. V is TRBV10-3 and J is TRBJ1-2; D uncertain. The CDR3 here is CAISAGLNYGYTF. In nucleotides, the CDR3 is TGTGCCATCAGTGCTGGGTTGAACTATGGCTACACCTTC.